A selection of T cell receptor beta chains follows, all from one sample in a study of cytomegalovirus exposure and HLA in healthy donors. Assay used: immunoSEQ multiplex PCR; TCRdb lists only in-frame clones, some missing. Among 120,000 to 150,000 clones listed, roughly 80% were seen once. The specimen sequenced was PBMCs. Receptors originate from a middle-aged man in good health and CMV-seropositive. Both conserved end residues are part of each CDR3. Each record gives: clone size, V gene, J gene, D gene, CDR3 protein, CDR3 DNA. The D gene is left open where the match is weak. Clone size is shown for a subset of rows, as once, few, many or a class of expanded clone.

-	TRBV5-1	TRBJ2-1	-	CASSLEQVYNEQFF	TGCGCCAGCAGCTTGGAGCAGGTGTACAATGAGCAGTTCTTC
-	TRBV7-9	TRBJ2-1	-	CASRSYNEQFF	TGTGCCAGCCGCTCCTACAATGAGCAGTTCTTC
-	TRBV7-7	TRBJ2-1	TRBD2	CASSLLASGMADEQFF	TGTGCCAGCAGCCTCCTGGCTAGCGGGATGGCTGATGAGCAGTTCTTC
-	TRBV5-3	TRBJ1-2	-	CARSGTSREFYGYTF	TGTGCCAGAAGCGGGACATCCAGGGAGTTCTATGGCTACACCTTC
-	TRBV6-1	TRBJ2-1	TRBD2	CASRELAGGPNYNEQFF	TGTGCCAGCAGAGAACTAGCGGGAGGGCCCAATTACAATGAGCAGTTCTTC
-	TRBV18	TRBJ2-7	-	CASSPQGVRDEQYF	TGTGCCAGCTCACCCCAGGGCGTTCGGGACGAGCAGTACTTC
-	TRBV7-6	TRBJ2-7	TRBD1	CASSPNRGTYEQYF	TGTGCCAGCAGCCCCAACAGGGGTACCTACGAGCAGTACTTC
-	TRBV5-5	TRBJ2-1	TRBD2	CASSFPSGGSDEQFF	TGTGCCAGCAGCTTTCCATCGGGGGGGAGCGATGAGCAGTTCTTC
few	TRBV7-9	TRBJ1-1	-	CASSLVGQYMNTEAFF	TGTGCCAGCAGCTTAGTAGGACAGTATATGAACACTGAAGCTTTCTTT
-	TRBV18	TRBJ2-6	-	CASSPGAGGLSGANVLTF	TGTGCCAGCTCACCAGGGGCAGGCGGTCTTTCTGGGGCCAACGTCCTGACTTTC
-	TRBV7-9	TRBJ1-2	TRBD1	CASSTGVRSTNYGYTF	TGTGCCAGCAGCACAGGGGTACGGAGTACTAACTATGGCTACACCTTC
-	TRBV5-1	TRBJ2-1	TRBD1	CASSPTGANYNEQFF	TGCGCCAGCAGTCCGACAGGGGCAAACTACAATGAGCAGTTCTTC
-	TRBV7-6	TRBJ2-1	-	CASSLRQSSYNEQFF	TGTGCCAGCAGCTTGAGACAGAGCTCCTACAATGAGCAGTTCTTC
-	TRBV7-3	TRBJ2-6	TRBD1	CASSLMSQGALAGANVLTF	TGTGCCAGCAGCTTAATGTCCCAGGGGGCGCTCGCTGGGGCCAACGTCCTGACTTTC
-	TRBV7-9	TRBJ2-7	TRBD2	CSSTISGSDEQYF	TGTTCCAGTACAATTAGCGGGAGTGACGAGCAGTACTTC
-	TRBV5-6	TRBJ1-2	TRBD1	CASSLGDRPELWGYTF	TGTGCCAGCAGCTTGGGGGACAGGCCCGAACTCTGGGGCTACACCTTC
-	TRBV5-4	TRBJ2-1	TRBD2	CASSPGGASGKDEQFF	TGTGCCAGCAGCCCGGGGGGGGCTAGCGGGAAGGATGAGCAGTTCTTC
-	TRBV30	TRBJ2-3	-	CAWMASGGDTQYF	TGTGCCTGGATGGCCAGTGGAGGAGATACGCAGTATTTT
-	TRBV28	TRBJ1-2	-	CASSLYRGLDYGYTF	TGTGCCAGCAGTTTATATAGAGGACTCGATTATGGCTACACCTTC
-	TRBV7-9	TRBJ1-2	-	CASSLGRSSNYGYTF	TGTGCCAGCAGCTTAGGCCGTAGTTCTAACTATGGCTACACCTTC
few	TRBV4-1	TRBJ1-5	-	CASSLTQGQPQHF	TGCGCCAGCAGCCTGACACAGGGCCAGCCCCAGCATTTT
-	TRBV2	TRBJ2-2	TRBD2	CASSVSLAGANTGELFF	TGTGCCAGCAGTGTGTCACTAGCGGGCGCGAACACCGGGGAGCTGTTTTTT